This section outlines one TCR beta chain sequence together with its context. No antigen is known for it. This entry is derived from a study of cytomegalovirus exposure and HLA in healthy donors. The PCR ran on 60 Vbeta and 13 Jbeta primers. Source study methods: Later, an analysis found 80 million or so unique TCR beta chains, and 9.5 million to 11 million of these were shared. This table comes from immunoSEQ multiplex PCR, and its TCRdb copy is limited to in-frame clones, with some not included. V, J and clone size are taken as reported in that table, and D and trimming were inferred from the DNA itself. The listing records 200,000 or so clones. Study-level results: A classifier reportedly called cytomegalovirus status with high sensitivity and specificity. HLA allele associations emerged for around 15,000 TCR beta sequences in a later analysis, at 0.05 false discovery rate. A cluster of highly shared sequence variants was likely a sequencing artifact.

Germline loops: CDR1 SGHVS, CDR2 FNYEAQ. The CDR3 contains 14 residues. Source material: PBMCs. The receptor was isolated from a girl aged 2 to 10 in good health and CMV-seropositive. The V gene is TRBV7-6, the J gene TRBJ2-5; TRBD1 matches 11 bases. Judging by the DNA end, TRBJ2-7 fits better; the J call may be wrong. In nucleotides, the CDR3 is TGTGCCAGCAGCAGGACAGGGGGCTCTGGCGAGCAGTACTTC. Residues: CASSRTGGSGEQYF.